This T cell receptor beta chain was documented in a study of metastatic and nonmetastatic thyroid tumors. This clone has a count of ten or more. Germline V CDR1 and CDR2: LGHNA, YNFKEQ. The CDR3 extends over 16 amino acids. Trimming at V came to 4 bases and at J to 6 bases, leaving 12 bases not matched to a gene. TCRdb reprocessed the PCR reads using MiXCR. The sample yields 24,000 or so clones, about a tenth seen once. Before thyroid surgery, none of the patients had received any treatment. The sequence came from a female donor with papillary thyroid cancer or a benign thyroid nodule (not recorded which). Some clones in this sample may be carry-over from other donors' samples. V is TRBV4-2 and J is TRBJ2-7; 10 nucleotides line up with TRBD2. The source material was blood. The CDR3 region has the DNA TGTGCCAGCAGCCCACGTAGTCTAGCGGGAGTTGGCGAGCAGTACTTC. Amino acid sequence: CASSPRSLAGVGEQYF.